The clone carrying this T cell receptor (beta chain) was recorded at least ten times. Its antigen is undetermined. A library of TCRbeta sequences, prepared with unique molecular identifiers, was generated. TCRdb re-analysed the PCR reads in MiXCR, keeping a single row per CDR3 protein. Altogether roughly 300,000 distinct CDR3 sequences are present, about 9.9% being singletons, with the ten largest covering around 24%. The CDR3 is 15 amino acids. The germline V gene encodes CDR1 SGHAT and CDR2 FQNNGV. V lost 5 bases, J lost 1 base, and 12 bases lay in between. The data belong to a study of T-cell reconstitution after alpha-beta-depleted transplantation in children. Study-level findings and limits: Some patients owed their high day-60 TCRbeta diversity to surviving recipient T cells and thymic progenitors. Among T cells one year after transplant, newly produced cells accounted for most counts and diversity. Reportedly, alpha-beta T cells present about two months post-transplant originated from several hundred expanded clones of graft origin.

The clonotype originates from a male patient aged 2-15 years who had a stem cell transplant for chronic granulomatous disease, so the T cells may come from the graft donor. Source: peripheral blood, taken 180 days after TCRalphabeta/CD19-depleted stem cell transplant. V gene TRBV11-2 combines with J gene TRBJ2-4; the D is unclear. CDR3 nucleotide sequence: TGTGCCAGCAGCCATTTTGGGAAGGCCAAAAACATTCAGTACTTC. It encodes CASSHFGKAKNIQYF.